The 6 T cell receptor beta chains in this list originate from one sample, sequenced in a study of OX40 agonist ivuxolimab in advanced cancers. Sequenced by immunoSEQ multiplex PCR; TCRdb stores in-frame clones only, minus some. In the table there are 90,000 to 100,000 clones, roughly nine tenths of which are singletons. Sequences were derived from CD4+ or CD8+ T cells sorted from blood, sampled in a trial of the OX40 agonist ivuxolimab. Receptors were obtained from an adult with an advanced solid tumor such as melanoma, head and neck, liver or kidney cancer.

In this sample, this clone turned up a few times. V usage is TRBV19 and J usage is TRBJ1-2; D remains ambiguous. CDR1 LNHDA and CDR2 SQIVND come from the germline V gene (reference sequence). Trimming removed 5 bases from V and 6 bases from J, with 7 bases in between. This CDR3 has 11 amino acids. DNA of the CDR3: TGTGCCAGTAGTCAGGTCAATGGCTACACCTTC. Residues: CASSQVNGYTF.

The chain combines TRBV6-1 with TRBJ1-5; 9 nucleotides match TRBD1. The V gene's germline CDR1 is MNHNS and CDR2 SASEGT. There are 13 residues in the CDR3. V shed 6 bases and J 5 bases; nucleotides not matched to a gene: 2. The CDR3 spells CASRGTGYQPQHF. The CDR3 coding sequence is TGTGCCAGCAGAGGGACAGGGTATCAGCCCCAGCATTTT.

For the CDR3, the DNA is TGTGCCAGCAGCCCGAACAGGGGGAGGAATGCAGATACGCAGTATTTT. It yields the protein CASSPNRGRNADTQYF. V gene TRBV7-2 combines with J gene TRBJ2-3, with 8 bases that match TRBD1. The J segment lost 4 bases and the V segment lost 5 bases, leaving 11 bases of the junction unmatched. CDR1 is SGHTA, CDR2 FQGNSA, per germline. CDR3 length equals 16 residues.

V gene TRBV28 combines with J gene TRBJ2-2; D is undetermined. Germline values: CDR1 MDHEN, CDR2 SYDVKM. The CDR3 has 12 residues. V was trimmed by 6 bases and J by 4 bases, leaving 6 bases between them. CDR3 in DNA: TGTGCCAGCAGAGGTATCACCGGGGAGCTGTTTTTT. This sequence encodes CASRGITGELFF. The whole variable domain, remainder taken from reference TRBV28 and TRBJ2-2, is DVKVTQSSRYLVKRTGEKVFLECVQDMDHENMFWYRQDPGLGLRLIYFSYDVKMKEKGDIPEGYSVSREKKERFSLILESASTNQTSMYLCASRGITGELFFGEGSRLTVL.

This clone was detected only once. J is TRBJ1-1 and V is TRBV2, with a weak D call TRBD1 (5 bases). The CDR3 totals 14 residues. V lost 4 bases, J lost 1 base, and 10 bases lay in between. Germline values: CDR1 SNHLY, CDR2 FYNNEI. The CDR3 coding sequence is TGTGCCAGCAGTGCGAATCAGGGGAACACTGAAGCTTTCTTT. This encodes CASSANQGNTEAFF.

This clone showed up just once. V gene TRBV18 combines with J gene TRBJ2-5, with TRBD1 as a possible D gene (6 bases). CDR3 length equals 15 residues. CDR1 is KGHSH and CDR2 is LQKENI in the germline V gene. Trimming pared 1 base from V and 2 bases from J, leaving 11 bases between. DNA of the CDR3: TGTGCCAGCTCACCACGTGGCGGACAGCAAGAGACCCAGTACTTC. Translation gives CASSPRGGQQETQYF.